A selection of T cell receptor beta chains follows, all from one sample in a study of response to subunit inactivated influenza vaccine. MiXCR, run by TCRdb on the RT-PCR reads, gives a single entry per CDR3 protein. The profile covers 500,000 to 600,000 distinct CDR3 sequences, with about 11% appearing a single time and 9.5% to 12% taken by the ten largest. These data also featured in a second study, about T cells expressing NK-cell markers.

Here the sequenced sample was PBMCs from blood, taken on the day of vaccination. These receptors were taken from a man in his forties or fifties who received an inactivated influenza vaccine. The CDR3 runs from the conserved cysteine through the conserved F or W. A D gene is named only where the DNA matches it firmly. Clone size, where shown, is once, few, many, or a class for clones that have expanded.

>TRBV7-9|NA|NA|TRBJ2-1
TGTGCCAGCAACCGGGGGAACAGCTCCTACAATGAGCAGTTCTTC
CASNRGNSSYNEQFF
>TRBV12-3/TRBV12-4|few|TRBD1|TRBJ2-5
TGTGCCAGCAGCCCGACAGGGACAGAGACCCAGTACTTC
CASSPTGTETQYF
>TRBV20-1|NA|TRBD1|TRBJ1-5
TGCAGTGCTAGTGAGCAGGGGGGCTCTGATCAGCCCCAGCATTTT
CSASEQGGSDQPQHF
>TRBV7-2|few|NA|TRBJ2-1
TGTGCCAGCACCTCGTCGCGGGTTAGCTCCTACAATGAGCAGTTCTTC
CASTSSRVSSYNEQFF
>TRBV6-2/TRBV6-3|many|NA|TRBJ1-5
TGTGCCAGCAGAGTAAACGTCCAGGGACTTAGCAATCAGCCCCAGCATTTT
CASRVNVQGLSNQPQHF
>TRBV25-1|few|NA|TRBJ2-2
TGTGCCAGCAGTCCGCGGGGCGTCGATACCGGGGAGCTGTTTTTT
CASSPRGVDTGELFF
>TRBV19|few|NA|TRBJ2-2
TGTGCCAGTAGTATTCAATTGGTCGGGGAGCTGTTTTTT
CASSIQLVGELFF
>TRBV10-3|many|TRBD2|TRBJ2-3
TGTGCCATCAGTGTAGCGGGGGAAGATACGCAGTATTTT
CAISVAGEDTQYF
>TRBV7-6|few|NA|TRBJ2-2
TGTGCCAGCAGCTTAGTAGGAACCAGGGGGGGACTGAGAACCGGGGAGCTGTTTTTT
CASSLVGTRGGLRTGELFF
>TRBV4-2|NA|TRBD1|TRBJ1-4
TGTGCCAGCAGCCAAGATAGGACAGGGTATGAAAAACTGTTTTTT
CASSQDRTGYEKLFF
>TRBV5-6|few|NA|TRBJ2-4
TGTGCCAGCAGCAGCCTAACAGGGCTTCTAGCCAAAAACATTCAGTACTTC
CASSSLTGLLAKNIQYF
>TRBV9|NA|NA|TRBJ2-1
TGTGCCAGCAGCACTCTTAGCGGAAGCAATGAGCAGTTCTTC
CASSTLSGSNEQFF
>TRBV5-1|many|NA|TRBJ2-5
TGCGCCAGCAGCTTGAAGTTTAAAGAGACCCAGTACTTC
CASSLKFKETQYF
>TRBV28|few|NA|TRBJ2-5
TGTGCCAGCAGTTTCCCCCTTGGAAGCGGAGATGAGACCCAGTACTTC
CASSFPLGSGDETQYF
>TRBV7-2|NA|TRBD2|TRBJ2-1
TGTGCCAGCAGCCCGACTAGCGGGCAGTTCTTC
CASSPTSGQFF
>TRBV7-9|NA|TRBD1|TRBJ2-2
TGTGCCAGCAGCCGACAGGGGCGGGAGCTGTTTTTT
CASSRQGRELFF
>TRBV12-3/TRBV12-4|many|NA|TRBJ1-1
TGTGCCAGCAGTTTATTACTTAGTGGTGGGGCTTTCTTT
CASSLLLSGGAFF
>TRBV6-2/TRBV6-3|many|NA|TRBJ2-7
TGTGCCAGCAGTCGCCGGGGATCCATCTACGAGCAGTACTTC
CASSRRGSIYEQYF
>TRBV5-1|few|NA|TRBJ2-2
TGCGCCAGCCGAAACTATAACACCGGGGAGCTGTTTTTT
CASRNYNTGELFF
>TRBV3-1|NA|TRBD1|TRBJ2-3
TGTGCCAGCAGCCAAGATTTGGGACAGGGAATAGATACGCAGTATTTT
CASSQDLGQGIDTQYF
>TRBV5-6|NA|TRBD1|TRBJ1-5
TGTGCCAGCAGCTTTTCCGGGACAGGAGGGGTTCAGCCCCAGCATTTT
CASSFSGTGGVQPQHF
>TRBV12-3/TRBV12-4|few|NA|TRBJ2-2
TGTGCCAGCAATCAGAACACCGGGGAGCTGTTTTTT
CASNQNTGELFF
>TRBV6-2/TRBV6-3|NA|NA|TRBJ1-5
TGTGCCAGCACCGTAACCGGGGCCCATCAGCCCCAGCATTTT
CASTVTGAHQPQHF
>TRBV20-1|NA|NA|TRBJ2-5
TGCAGTGCTACCCTTCCCACAGGGTCAGAGACCCAGTACTTC
CSATLPTGSETQYF
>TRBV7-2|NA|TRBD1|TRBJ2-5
TGTGCCAGTTCTAGAGGACAGGGGGAAGTGGAGACCCAGTACTTC
CASSRGQGEVETQYF
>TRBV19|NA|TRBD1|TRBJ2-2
TGTGCCAGTACTTTAGACAGGGTCAACACCGGGGAGCTGTTTTTT
CASTLDRVNTGELFF
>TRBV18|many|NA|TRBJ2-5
TGTGCCAGCTCGCCGAACAGACAAGAGACCCAGTACTTC
CASSPNRQETQYF
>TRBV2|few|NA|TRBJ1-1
TGTGCCAGCAGTCAAACCGGGGGCTTCGACGCTGAAGCTTTCTTT
CASSQTGGFDAEAFF
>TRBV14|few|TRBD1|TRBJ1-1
TGTGCCAGCAGCCAACTACGCAGGGACAGGGCGAAAGGAGGCACTGAAGCTTTCTTT
CASSQLRRDRAKGGTEAFF